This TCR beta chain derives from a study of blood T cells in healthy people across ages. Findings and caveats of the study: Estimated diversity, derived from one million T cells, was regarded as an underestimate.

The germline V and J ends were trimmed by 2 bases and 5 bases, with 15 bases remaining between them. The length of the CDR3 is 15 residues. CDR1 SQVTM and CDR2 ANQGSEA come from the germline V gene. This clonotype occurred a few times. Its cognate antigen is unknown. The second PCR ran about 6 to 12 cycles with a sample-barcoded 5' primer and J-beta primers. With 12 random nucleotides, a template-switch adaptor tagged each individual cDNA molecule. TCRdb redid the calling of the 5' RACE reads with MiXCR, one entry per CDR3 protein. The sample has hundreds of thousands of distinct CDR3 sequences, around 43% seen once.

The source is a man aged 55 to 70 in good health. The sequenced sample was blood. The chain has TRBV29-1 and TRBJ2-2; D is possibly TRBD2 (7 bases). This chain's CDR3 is CSVEKGGARTGELFF. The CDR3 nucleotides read TGCAGCGTTGAAAAGGGGGGGGCGAGGACCGGGGAGCTGTTTTTT.